This T cell receptor (beta chain) was identified in a study of OX40 agonist ivuxolimab in advanced cancers. Study-level results: The antigen specificity of the peripheral T cells (those that were expanded) was not determined.

The assay was immunoSEQ multiplex PCR, and TCRdb's table has in-frame clones only and misses some. Counted here are around 46,000 clones, approximately 91% occurring once; the ten biggest clones make up around 11%. Per germline, CDR1 ENHRY and CDR2 SYGVKD. V shed 0 bases and J 4 bases; nucleotides not matched to a gene: 3. The CDR3 sequence is 15 residues long. A note on this clone: What it recognizes is unknown.

The chain carries TRBV10-3 and TRBJ1-2; 9 bases match TRBD1. The input for sequencing was CD4+ or CD8+ T cells sorted from blood, taken in a trial of the OX40 agonist ivuxolimab. The TCR sequence derives from an adult with an advanced solid tumor such as melanoma, head and neck, liver or kidney cancer. The CDR3 nucleotides are TGTGCCATCAGTGAGTCAGGGACAGGGCGCTATGGCTACACCTTC. This sequence encodes CAISESGTGRYGYTF.